The table lists the clone carrying this T cell receptor (beta chain) with many counts. Antigen: not known. These data originate in a study of Graves' ophthalmopathy and Graves' hyperthyroidism. Germline lookup yields CDR1 MNHEY and CDR2 SVGEGT. Trimming took 2 bases from V and 1 from J, leaving 14 bases between them. The CDR3 totals 16 residues. TCR beta CDR3 amplification used RNA transcripts. After a first-round RT-PCR with HTBI primers, a second-round multiplex PCR was run. In TCRdb, the multiplex PCR reads were re-called with MiXCR into one record per CDR3 protein. The table shows some 160,000 distinct CDR3 sequences, with roughly 36% occurring only once. General observations from the study: In separating ophthalmopathy from stable hyperthyroidism, a 13-signature model achieved less than 90% sensitivity and around 80% specificity.

This chain connects TRBV6-2 or TRBV6-3 to TRBJ2-5, with D possibly TRBD1 on 5 matching bases. Sequenced material: peripheral blood. The TCR comes from a man between 25 and 39 years old with Graves' ophthalmopathy. CDR3 bases: TGTGCCAGCAGTTACAGGGGTCGACATTTCCAAGAGACCCAGTACTTC. It specifies CASSYRGRHFQETQYF.